What follows are 21 T cell receptor beta chains derived from one specimen sequenced in a study of blood T cell repertoires in COVID-19. The method was immunoSEQ multiplex PCR; TCRdb's version includes in-frame clones alone and lacks a portion of them. The profile shows 180,000 or so clones, 80% of them singletons. The material sequenced was PBMCs or T cells enriched from blood (not recorded which). These receptor sequences come from a man aged 55-75 years who had been exposed to COVID-19.

This clone has a count of ten or more. This chain uses TRBV2 with TRBJ1-1; D uncertain. This CDR3 region has 15 residues. Germline CDR1 SNHLY, CDR2 FYNNEI. Trimming cost V 3 bases and J 2 bases, with 13 bases left between them. The CDR3 protein is CASSEGSGFNTEAFF. In DNA form, the CDR3 reads TGTGCCAGCAGTGAGGGGTCGGGGTTTAACACTGAAGCTTTCTTT.

The table lists this clone with many counts. The chain is built from TRBV5-4 and TRBJ2-1; D not certain. Germline lookup yields CDR1 SGHNT and CDR2 YYREEE (reference sequence). CDR3 length: 14 residues. V lost 0 bases and J lost 1, with 5 bases in between. This chain's CDR3 is CASSLGASYNEQFF. Written as DNA, the CDR3 is TGTGCCAGCAGCTTGGGGGCTTCCTACAATGAGCAGTTCTTC.

This clone turned up a few times. The V call is TRBV5-1, the J call TRBJ2-1; tentative D call: TRBD2 (8 bases). The CDR3 sequence is 15 residues long. Deletions cut 4 bases from V and 9 bases from J, with 20 bases between. Germline CDR1 and CDR2: SGHRS and YFSETQ. This chain's CDR3 is CASSDRQGLDAEQFF. The CDR3 DNA reads as TGCGCCAGCAGCGATCGACAGGGACTAGATGCTGAGCAGTTCTTC.

The chain joins TRBV11-3 to TRBJ2-3; D perhaps matches TRBD2 (5 bases). The length of the CDR3 is 14 residues. In germline, CDR1 is SGHNT, CDR2 YENEEA. V shed 8 bases and J shed 3 bases, with 15 bases lying between them. CDR3 region: CASGNSVLTDTQYF. The DNA for the CDR3 is TGTGCCAGCGGAAATAGCGTTTTGACAGATACGCAGTATTTT.

This clone was observed at least ten times. Within the sample, other DNA sequences also encode this same CDR3. The rearrangement links TRBV19 to TRBJ2-1; D is possibly TRBD1 (6 bases). Trimming took 3 bases from V and 0 from J, leaving 9 bases between them. Germline assignment: CDR1 LNHDA and CDR2 SQIVND (reference sequence). This CDR3 is built from 15 residues. CDR3 nucleotides: TGTGCCAGTAGTATCGACAGGAGCTCCTACAATGAGCAGTTCTTC. Amino acids: CASSIDRSSYNEQFF. Full variable domain (missing parts from reference TRBV19 and TRBJ2-1): DGGITQSPKYLFRKEGQNVTLSCEQNLNHDAMYWYRQDPGQGLRLIYYSQIVNDFQKGDIAEGYSVSREKKESFPLTVTSAQKNPTAFYLCASSIDRSSYNEQFFGPGTRLTVL.

This rearrangement joins TRBV25-1 to TRBJ1-6; D is possibly TRBD1 (6 bases). Germline lookup yields CDR1 MGHDK and CDR2 SYGVNS. CDR3 length: 14 amino acids. Deletions cut 5 bases from V and 3 bases from J, with 8 bases between. The CDR3 reads CASSPTGYNSPLHF. As DNA, the CDR3 is TGTGCCAGCAGTCCGACAGGCTATAATTCACCCCTCCACTTT.

The chain recombines TRBV6-1 with TRBJ2-5, with TRBD2 matching over 13 bases. The CDR3 has 20 residues. Germline CDR1 is MNHNS and CDR2 is SASEGT. V was pared by 4 bases and J by 5 bases, with 19 bases of the junction left unmatched. CDR3 nucleotide sequence: TGTGCCAGCAGTGGTCCGGGACTAGCGGGGAGGCGCCGGCGGGGGGAGACCCAGTACTTC. Its translation: CASSGPGLAGRRRRGETQYF.

This clone was recorded once. The chain has TRBV12-3 or TRBV12-4 and TRBJ1-2; D possibly corresponds to TRBD1 (6 bases). V was trimmed by 7 bases and J by 7 bases, leaving 16 bases between them. The CDR3 contains 13 residues. The CDR3 here is CASTTLTGPGYTF. The DNA for the CDR3 is TGTGCCAGCACCACCCTTACAGGGCCTGGCTACACCTTC.

The count of this clone is one. This chain connects TRBV7-2 to TRBJ2-1, with 9 bases aligning to TRBD1. The CDR3 has 15 residues. Trimming at V came to 5 bases and at J to 3 bases, leaving 5 bases not matched to a gene. Germline loops: CDR1 SGHTA, CDR2 FQGNSA. The CDR3 sequence is CASSKGQGIYNEQFF. CDR3 in DNA: TGTGCCAGCAGCAAAGGACAGGGGATCTACAATGAGCAGTTCTTC.

The chain uses TRBV6-5 and TRBJ2-2; D perhaps matches TRBD2 (6 bases). Germline CDR1 and CDR2: MNHEY and SVGAGI. V was shortened by 6 bases and J by 2 bases, with 10 bases between the two germline ends. This CDR3 region has 14 residues. CDR3 sequence reads: CASRVGTNTGELFF. CDR3 DNA: TGTGCCAGCAGGGTGGGGACTAACACCGGGGAGCTGTTTTTT.

In this sample, this clone turned up once. V gene TRBV5-4 combines with J gene TRBJ2-2, with TRBD2 identical over 7 bases. The ends lost 4 bases at V and 0 bases at J; junction bases unmatched: 9. Per germline, CDR1 SGHNT and CDR2 YYREEE (reference sequence). The CDR3 has 17 amino acids. The chain's CDR3 is CASSVGSGNPNTGELFF. The CDR3 DNA sequence: TGTGCCAGCAGCGTAGGAAGCGGGAATCCGAACACCGGGGAGCTGTTTTTT.

This chain links TRBV19 with TRBJ1-1, with D possibly being TRBD1 (6 bases). The CDR3 is made up of 16 amino acids. Germline V gives CDR1 LNHDA, CDR2 SQIVND (reference sequence). Trimming removed 3 bases at V and 0 bases at J, with 14 bases between. The CDR3 coding sequence is TGTGCCAGTAGTATGGAGACAGGCTCACTGAACACTGAAGCTTTCTTT. Its protein is CASSMETGSLNTEAFF.

The gene calls are TRBV29-1 and TRBJ2-5, with 8 bases identical to TRBD2. Germline trimming cut 4 bases from V and 2 bases from J; bases unmatched to any gene: 6. CDR3 size: 14 residues. Germline CDR1 SQVTM, CDR2 ANQGSEA. The CDR3 coding sequence is TGCAGCGTTGTCCTACTAGCGGCACAAGAGACCCAGTACTTC. Residues: CSVVLLAAQETQYF.

The chain couples TRBV7-6 to TRBJ2-1; 12 nucleotides match TRBD2. V dropped 4 bases and J dropped 8; count of bases not matched to a gene: 3. Germline V gene data show CDR1 as SGHVS and CDR2 as FNYEAQ. The CDR3 contains 14 residues. The CDR3, as DNA: TGTGCCAGCAGCTCCGGGACTAGCGGGCATGAGCAGTTCTTC. Protein product: CASSSGTSGHEQFF.

This sequence joins TRBV7-2 and TRBJ2-2, with D perhaps TRBD2 (6 bases). V was pared by 7 bases and J by 3 bases, with 18 bases between. CDR3 length equals 16 residues. In germline, CDR1 is SGHTA, CDR2 FQGNSA. CDR3 region: CASTPGTSPDTGELFF. The CDR3 DNA reads as TGTGCCAGCACCCCGGGGACTTCCCCCGACACCGGGGAGCTGTTTTTT.

This sequence joins TRBV5-1 and TRBJ1-4; D perhaps matches TRBD1 (6 bases). The CDR3 consists of 14 residues. V was cut by 7 bases and J by 7 bases, with 17 bases left in between. Looked up from germline, CDR1 is SGHRS and CDR2 is YFSETQ. Written as DNA, the CDR3 is TGCGCCAGCGGCAGGGGTTCACGAGGTGAAAAACTGTTTTTT. Encoded protein: CASGRGSRGEKLFF.

This chain uses TRBV19 with TRBJ1-5; D unresolved. V was pared by 2 bases and J by 0 bases, with 8 bases between. The CDR3 is 15 residues long. Germline V lookup: CDR1 LNHDA, CDR2 SQIVND (reference sequence). In nucleotides, the CDR3 is TGTGCCAGTAGTATAAACAGCAATAGCAATCAGCCCCAGCATTTT. This sequence encodes CASSINSNSNQPQHF.

This clone occurred a few times. The rearrangement uses TRBV7-9 and TRBJ2-3; D gene uncertain. Between the trimmed V and J ends, which lost 5 bases and 2 bases, there was a span of 8 bases. The CDR3 is 13 amino acids. From germline, CDR1 is SEHNR and CDR2 FQNEAQ (reference sequence). The CDR3 loop is CASSGWATDTQYF. DNA of the CDR3: TGTGCCAGCAGCGGATGGGCCACAGATACGCAGTATTTT.

On this clone: At one end the junction does not follow the germline gene, possibly because of a read error. This sequence joins TRBV7-9 and TRBJ2-7; D is possibly TRBD2 (6 bases). Germline V gene lookup returns CDR1 SEHNR and CDR2 FQNEAQ (reference sequence). This CDR3 has 17 amino acids. The CDR3, as DNA: TGTGCCAGCAGCCTAGCGTCTGTAGCGACCTTCTCCTACGAGCAGTACTTC. It specifies CASSLASVATFSYEQYF.

This clone was seen a single time. This chain uses TRBV2 with TRBJ1-1; tentatively, D is TRBD1 (5 bases). Germline lookup yields CDR1 SNHLY and CDR2 FYNNEI. Deletions cut 6 bases from V and 1 base from J, with 15 bases between. The CDR3 runs to 15 residues. CDR3: CASRQSVRANTEAFF. In DNA, the CDR3 is TGTGCCAGCAGACAGTCAGTCAGGGCGAACACTGAAGCTTTCTTT. Filled out from reference TRBV2 and TRBJ1-1, the complete variable domain reads EPEVTQTPSHQVTQMGQEVILRCVPISNHLYFYWYRQILGQKVEFLVSFYNNEISEKSEIFDDQFSVERPDGSNFTLKIRSTKLEDSAMYFCASRQSVRANTEAFFGQGTRLTVV.

The chain couples TRBV14 to TRBJ2-7; 7 positions match TRBD2. V was clipped by 8 bases and J by 0 bases; unmatched bases: 10. The CDR3 is 15 residues long. CDR1 and CDR2 (germline): SGHDN, FVKESK. The DNA for the CDR3 is TGTGCCAGCCGCGCCGCGGGGGTCGGCTCCTACGAGCAGTACTTC. Its protein is CASRAAGVGSYEQYF. The full variable domain, in which reference TRBV14 and TRBJ2-7 provide the parts outside the CDR3, is EAGVTQFPSHSVIEKGQTVTLRCDPISGHDNLYWYRRVMGKEIKFLLHFVKESKQDESGMPNNRFLAERTGGTYSTLKVQPAELEDSGVYFCASRAAGVGSYEQYFGPGTRLTVT.